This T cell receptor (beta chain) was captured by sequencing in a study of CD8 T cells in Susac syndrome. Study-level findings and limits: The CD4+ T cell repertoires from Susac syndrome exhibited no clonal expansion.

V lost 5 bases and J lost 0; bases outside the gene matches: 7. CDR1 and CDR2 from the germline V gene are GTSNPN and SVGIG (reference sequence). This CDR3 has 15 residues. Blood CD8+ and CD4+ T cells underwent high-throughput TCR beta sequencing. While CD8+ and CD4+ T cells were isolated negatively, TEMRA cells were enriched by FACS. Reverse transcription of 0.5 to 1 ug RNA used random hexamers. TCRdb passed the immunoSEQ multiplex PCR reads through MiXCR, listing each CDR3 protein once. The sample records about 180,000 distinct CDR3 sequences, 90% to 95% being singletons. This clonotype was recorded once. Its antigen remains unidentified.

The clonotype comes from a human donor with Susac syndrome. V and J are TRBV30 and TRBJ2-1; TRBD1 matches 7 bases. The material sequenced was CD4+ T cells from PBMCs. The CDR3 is CAWGTKGASYNEQFF. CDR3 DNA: TGTGCCTGGGGTACCAAGGGGGCCTCCTACAATGAGCAGTTCTTC.